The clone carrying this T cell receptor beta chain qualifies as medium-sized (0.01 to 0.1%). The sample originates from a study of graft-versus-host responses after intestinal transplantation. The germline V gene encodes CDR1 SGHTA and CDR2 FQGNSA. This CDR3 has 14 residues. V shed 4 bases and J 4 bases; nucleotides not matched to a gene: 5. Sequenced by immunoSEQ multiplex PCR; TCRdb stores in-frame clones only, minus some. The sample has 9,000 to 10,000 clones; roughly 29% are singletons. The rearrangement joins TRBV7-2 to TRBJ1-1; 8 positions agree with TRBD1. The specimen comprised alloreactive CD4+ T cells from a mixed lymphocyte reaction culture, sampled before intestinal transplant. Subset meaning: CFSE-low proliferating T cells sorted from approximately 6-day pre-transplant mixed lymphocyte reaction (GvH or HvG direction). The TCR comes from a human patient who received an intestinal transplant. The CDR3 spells CASSSTGGGTEAFF. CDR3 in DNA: TGTGCCAGCAGCTCCACAGGGGGAGGCACTGAAGCTTTCTTT.